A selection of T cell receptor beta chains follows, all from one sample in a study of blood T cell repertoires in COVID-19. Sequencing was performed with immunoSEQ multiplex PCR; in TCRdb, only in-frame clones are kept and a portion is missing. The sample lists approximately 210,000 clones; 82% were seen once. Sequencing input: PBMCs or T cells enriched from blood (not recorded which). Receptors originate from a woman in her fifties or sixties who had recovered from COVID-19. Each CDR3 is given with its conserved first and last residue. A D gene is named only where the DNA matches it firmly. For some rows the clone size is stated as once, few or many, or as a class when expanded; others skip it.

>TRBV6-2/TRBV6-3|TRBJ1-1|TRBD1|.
TGTGCCAGCAGTTACTATGGAGGGGGCCAGGTCACTGAAGCTTTCTTT
CASSYYGGGQVTEAFF
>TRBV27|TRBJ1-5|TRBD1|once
TGTGCCAGCAGTTCACAGGGGTTCGGTCAGCCCCAGCATTTT
CASSSQGFGQPQHF
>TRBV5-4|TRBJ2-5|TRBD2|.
TGTGCCAGCAGCTTCAGGACTAGCGGGGGGCCAGAGACCCAGTACTTC
CASSFRTSGGPETQYF
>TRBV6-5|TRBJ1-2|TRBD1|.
TGTGCCAGCAGCTTGGGGGCCAGGGGGTATGGCTACACCTTC
CASSLGARGYGYTF
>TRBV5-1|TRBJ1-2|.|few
TGCGCCAGCAGCTTCGACCGTCTGACAGGAATCTATGGCTACACCTTC
CASSFDRLTGIYGYTF
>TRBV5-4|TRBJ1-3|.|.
TGTGCCAGTAAAACGCAGGGGTTCGGAAACACCATATATTTT
CASKTQGFGNTIYF
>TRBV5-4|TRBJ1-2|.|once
TGTGCCAGCAGCTTGGATGGGGCCAGGATAAACTATGGCTACACCTTC
CASSLDGARINYGYTF
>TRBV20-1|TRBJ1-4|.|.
TGCAGTGCCAAAAGGGGGGAAAAACTGTTTTTT
CSAKRGEKLFF
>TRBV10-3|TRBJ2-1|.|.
TGTGCCATCAGGTTAGCGGCCAGCTCCTACAATGAGCAGTTCTTC
CAIRLAASSYNEQFF
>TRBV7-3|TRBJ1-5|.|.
TGTGCCAGCAGCTTAGGGGGGGGTAATCAGCCCCAGCATTTT
CASSLGGGNQPQHF
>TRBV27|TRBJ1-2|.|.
TGTGCCAGCAGTTTGCGACAGGAGATGAACTATGGCTACACCTTC
CASSLRQEMNYGYTF
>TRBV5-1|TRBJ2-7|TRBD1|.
TGCGCCAGCAGCTTCGCCGGGACAGCCTACGAGCAGTACTTC
CASSFAGTAYEQYF
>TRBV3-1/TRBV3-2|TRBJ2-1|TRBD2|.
TGTGCCAGCAGCCAGGGACTAAAGGCTGAGCAGTTCTTC
CASSQGLKAEQFF
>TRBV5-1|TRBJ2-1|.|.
TGCGCCAGCAGCTTGTTACATTTTAAAGACAATGAGCAGTTCTTC
CASSLLHFKDNEQFF
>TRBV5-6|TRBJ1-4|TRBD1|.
TGTGCCAGCAGCTGGGGGGACAGGGGAGATGAAAAACTGTTTTTT
CASSWGDRGDEKLFF
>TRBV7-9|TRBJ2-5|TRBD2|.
TGTGCCAGCAGCCCTAGCCGCGGGGGGCTCGAGACCCAGTACTTC
CASSPSRGGLETQYF
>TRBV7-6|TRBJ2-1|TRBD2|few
TGTGCCAGCAGTTGGGCTAGCGGGACCCACAATGAGCAGTTCTTC
CASSWASGTHNEQFF
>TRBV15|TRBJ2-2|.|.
TGTGCCACCGGGCGAGCGAACACCGGGGAGCTGTTTTTT
CATGRANTGELFF
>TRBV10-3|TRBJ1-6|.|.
TGTGCCATCAGTGAGTCGGAGAGAGCCCTCCACTTT
CAISESERALHF
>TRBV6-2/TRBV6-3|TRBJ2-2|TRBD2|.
TGTGCCAGCAGTGACGTACGCGGGACTAGCCACACCGGGGAGCTGTTTTTT
CASSDVRGTSHTGELFF
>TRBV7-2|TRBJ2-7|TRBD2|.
TGTGCCTCTTCGGGGGGGACCTACGAGCAGTACTTC
CASSGGTYEQYF
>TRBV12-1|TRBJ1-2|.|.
TGTGCCAGCATGTCTGCGGGGAGGAACTATGGCTACACCTTC
CASMSAGRNYGYTF
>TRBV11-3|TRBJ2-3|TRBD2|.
TGTGCCAGCAGCTTAGTAGCGGGAGGGCCGGGCACGCAGTATTTT
CASSLVAGGPGTQYF
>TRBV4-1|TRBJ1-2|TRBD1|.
TGCGCCAGCAGCCAAAGGGACAGGGTTGATGCTAACTATGGCTACACCTTC
CASSQRDRVDANYGYTF
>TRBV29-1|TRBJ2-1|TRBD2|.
TGCAGCGCCGAAGGGACTACGGAGGACTACAATGAGCAGTTCTTC
CSAEGTTEDYNEQFF
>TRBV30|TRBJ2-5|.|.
TGTGCCTGGGGGGCCGGGGAGACCCAGTACTTC
CAWGAGETQYF
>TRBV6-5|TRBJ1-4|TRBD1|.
TGTGCCAGCAGCTCACAGGGGATTAGTGAAAAACTGTTTTTT
CASSSQGISEKLFF
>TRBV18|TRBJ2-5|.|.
TGTGCCAGCTCAAGGACAGCTCAAGAGACCCAGTACTTC
CASSRTAQETQYF
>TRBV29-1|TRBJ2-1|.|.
TGCAGCGTTGAAGAGGGGGCGCTCAATGAGCAGTTCTTC
CSVEEGALNEQFF
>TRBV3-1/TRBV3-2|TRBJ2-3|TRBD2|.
TGTGCCAGCAGCCAAGGACTAGCGGGAGGGCCAGATACGCAGTATTTT
CASSQGLAGGPDTQYF
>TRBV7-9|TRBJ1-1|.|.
TGTGCCAGCAGCTTCTCACCCGGGGGAAACACTGAAGCTTTCTTT
CASSFSPGGNTEAFF
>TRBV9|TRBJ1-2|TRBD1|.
TGTGCCAGCAGCGTAGGCAGATCAGGGGGCGGGGATGGCTACACCTTC
CASSVGRSGGGDGYTF